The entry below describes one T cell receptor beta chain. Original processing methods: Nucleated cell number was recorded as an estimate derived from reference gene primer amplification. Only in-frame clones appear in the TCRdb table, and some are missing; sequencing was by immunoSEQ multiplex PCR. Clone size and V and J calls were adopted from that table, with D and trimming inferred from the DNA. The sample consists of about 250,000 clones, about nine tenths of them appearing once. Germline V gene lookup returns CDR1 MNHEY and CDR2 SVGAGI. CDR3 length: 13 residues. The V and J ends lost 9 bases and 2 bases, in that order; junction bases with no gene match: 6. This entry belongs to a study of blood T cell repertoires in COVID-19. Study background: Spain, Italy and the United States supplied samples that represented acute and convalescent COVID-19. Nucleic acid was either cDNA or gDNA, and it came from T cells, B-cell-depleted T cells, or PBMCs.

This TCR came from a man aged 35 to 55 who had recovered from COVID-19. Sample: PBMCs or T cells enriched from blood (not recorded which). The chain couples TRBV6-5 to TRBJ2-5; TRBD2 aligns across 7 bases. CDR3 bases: TGTGCCAGTGACCTAGCGGTTCAAGAGACCCAGTACTTC. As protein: CASDLAVQETQYF.